The 14 T cell receptor beta chains presented below share a single source sample, sequenced in a study of blood T cells in healthy people across ages (dated by TCRdb to 2015 to 2017). The library was obtained by 5' RACE. TCRdb shows the sequencer as Illumina HiSeq 2500. A second PCR of about 7 to 12 cycles was run with a J-beta primer mix and a sample-barcoded 5' primer. In TCRdb, the public reads were trimmed at Q25 with fastp and aligned with MiXCR, with productive beta chains retained. Rows merge per CDR3 protein into single entries with the most common DNA and genes. The sample contains 720,000 or so distinct CDR3 sequences, around two fifths of them found a single time. The top ten clones comprise around 30% of the sample. The specimen was blood. These receptors were collected from an older man in good health.

This clonotype showed up just a few times. The chain links TRBV6-2 or TRBV6-3 to TRBJ2-5; possibly TRBD2 for D (6 bases). V was clipped by 10 bases and J by 11 bases, with 23 bases between them. This CDR3 region has 13 residues. From germline, CDR1 is MNHEY and CDR2 SVGEGT. CDR3 residues: CATRDSLLEEQYF. The CDR3 bases are TGTGCCACCCGGGACTCGCTGTTAGAGGAGCAGTACTTC.

The genes are TRBV20-1 and TRBJ1-4, with D perhaps TRBD1 (6 bases). Germline CDR1 reads DFQATT; CDR2 reads SNEGSKA (reference sequence). Trimming removed 1 base from V and 5 bases from J, with 11 bases in between. The CDR3 spans 14 residues. In DNA form, the CDR3 reads TGCAGTGCTAGAGTCCAAGGGGGGAATGAAAAACTGTTTTTT. This codes for CSARVQGGNEKLFF.

As for this clonotype: A clone one base away is much larger, so this may be a read error. The chain has TRBV5-4 and TRBJ2-1, with TRBD1 matching over 9 bases. This CDR3 comprises 17 residues. The V segment lost 1 base and the J segment 8 bases; nucleotides outside the gene matches: 13. Per the germline V gene, CDR1 is SGHNT and CDR2 is YYREEE (reference sequence). CDR3 loop: CASSLRSRTGDTYEQFF. CDR3 coding DNA: TGTGCCAGCAGCTTGCGGAGCCGGACAGGGGACACATATGAGCAGTTCTTC. Based on the CDR3 plus reference TRBV5-4 and TRBJ2-1, the full variable domain is ETGVTQSPTHLIKTRGQQVTLRCSSQSGHNTVSWYQQALGQGPQFIFQYYREEENGRGNFPPRFSGLQFPNYSSELNVNALELDDSALYLCASSLRSRTGDTYEQFFGPGTRLTVL.

This clonotype was counted only a few times. The chain couples TRBV3-1 to TRBJ2-3; 8 bases align to TRBD2. V was pared by 0 bases and J by 6 bases, with 8 bases of the junction left unmatched. This CDR3 has 16 residues. The germline V gene has CDR1 LGHDT and CDR2 YNNKEL (reference sequence). CDR3 bases: TGTGCCAGCAGCCAAGAGACTAGCGCCACGACGGATACGCAGTATTTT. As protein: CASSQETSATTDTQYF.

This clonotype was seen repeatedly, ten times or more. The chain combines TRBV20-1 with TRBJ2-7; 7 bases agree with TRBD1. CDR1 and CDR2 (germline): DFQATT, SNEGSKA (reference sequence). V dropped 6 bases and J dropped 3; count of bases not matched to a gene: 11. The length of the CDR3 is 14 residues. As DNA, the CDR3 is TGCAGTGCGGCTGACAGGGTTCGTGGCTACGAGCAGTACTTC. Its translation is CSAADRVRGYEQYF.

CDR3 DNA sequence: TGTGCCAGCAGGTCCCGGATGGGTCAGCCCCAGCATTTT. This sequence encodes CASRSRMGQPQHF. The rearrangement joins TRBV6-1 to TRBJ1-5; D gene ambiguous. Germline V gene lookup returns CDR1 MNHNS and CDR2 SASEGT. The germline V and J ends were trimmed by 6 bases and 6 bases, with 12 bases remaining between them. The CDR3 sequence is 13 residues long.

V gene TRBV6-5 combines with J gene TRBJ2-3; 13 bases agree with TRBD2. V lost 0 bases, J lost 2 bases, and 5 bases stayed unmatched. Per germline, CDR1 MNHEY and CDR2 SVGAGI. The CDR3 consists of 18 residues. The CDR3 DNA follows: TGTGCCAGCAGTTACTCCGGGACTAGCGGGATCCCCACAGATACGCAGTATTTT. Its protein product is CASSYSGTSGIPTDTQYF.

J is TRBJ2-7 and V is TRBV5-1, with 7 bases identical to TRBD1. Germline V CDR1 and CDR2: SGHRS, YFSETQ. J was trimmed by 7 bases and V by 6 bases; bases with no gene match: 13. This CDR3 has 14 amino acids. The CDR3 region has the DNA TGCGCCAGCATCCCCGGGACAGAAAACAATGAGCAGTACTTC. Amino acid sequence: CASIPGTENNEQYF.

To note about this clonotype: One junction end does not reproduce the germline sequence, and a read error may be involved. The chain links TRBV25-1 to TRBJ1-4; unclear D gene. Germline V gene data show CDR1 as MGHDK and CDR2 as SYGVNS. This CDR3 is 14 amino acids long. The CDR3 nucleotides are TGTGACAGCAGCACTAAATCCCCGGGGGAAAAACTGTTTTTT. Amino acid sequence: CDSSTKSPGEKLFF. The variable domain in full, completed from reference TRBV25-1 and TRBJ1-4, reads EADIYQTPRYLVIGTGKKITLECSQTMGHDKMYWYQQDPGMELHLIHYSYGVNSTEKGDLSSESTVSRIRTEHFPLTLESARPSHTSQYLCDSSTKSPGEKLFFGSGTQLSVL.

The chain recombines TRBV4-2 with TRBJ1-1; 9 positions match TRBD1. This CDR3 is built from 15 residues. CDR1 is LGHNA, CDR2 YNFKEQ, per germline. Losses at the gene ends were 2 bases for V and 11 bases for J; bases not matched to a gene: 12. The CDR3 DNA reads TGTGCCAGCAGCCAACCCCGGGACAGGGCCGGGGCGGCTTTCTTT. Its protein is CASSQPRDRAGAAFF.

The chain couples TRBV6-2 or TRBV6-3 to TRBJ1-5, with D maybe TRBD1 (5 bases). Per germline, CDR1 MNHEY and CDR2 SVGEGT. Deletions cut 5 bases from V and 3 bases from J, with 8 bases between. The CDR3 is made up of 13 amino acids. Here the CDR3 reads CASSDRFNQPQHF. The CDR3 DNA follows: TGTGCCAGCAGTGACAGATTCAATCAGCCCCAGCATTTT.

This chain connects TRBV6-2 or TRBV6-3 to TRBJ1-2; tentative D call: TRBD1 (5 bases). This CDR3 has 14 residues. Germline lookup yields CDR1 MNHEY and CDR2 SVGEGT. V was shortened by 7 bases and J by 4 bases, with 16 bases between the two germline ends. CDR3 residues: CASTSGEGPYGYTF. The CDR3, as DNA: TGTGCCAGCACCTCGGGAGAGGGACCCTATGGCTACACCTTC.

A note on this clonotype: The junction differs from germline at one of its ends, possibly a read error. The CDR3 loop is CSATSGSRETKYF. In nucleotides, the CDR3 is TGCAGCGCGACTAGCGGGAGTAGGGAGACCAAGTACTTC. This chain uses TRBV29-1 with TRBJ2-5, with 12 bases identical to TRBD2. CDR3 length equals 13 residues. Looked up from germline, CDR1 is SQVTM and CDR2 is ANQGSEA.

This clonotype was found a few times. The V call is TRBV7-2, the J call TRBJ2-7, with unresolved D. The V gene lost 5 bases and the J gene lost 6 bases, with 20 bases spanning the gap. This CDR3 is 15 amino acids long. Germline V lookup: CDR1 SGHTA, CDR2 FQGNSA. The CDR3 DNA reads as TGTGCCAGCAGCCCACCGCCGGGTTCCCTCTCCGAGCAGTACTTC. Translated: CASSPPPGSLSEQYF.